The 11 T cell receptor beta chains below all came from one sample that was sequenced in a study of CD8+CD57+ T cells in acquired aplastic anemia. Genomic DNA constituted the template upon which TCR beta VDJ and CDR3 profiling was performed. One entry per CDR3 protein, called by TCRdb with MiXCR from the reads. The repertoire holds about 130,000 distinct CDR3 sequences, with roughly two fifths as singletons. Sequencing was carried out using sorted CD4+, CD8+, or CD8+CD57+ T cells (not recorded which) from PBMCs. Receptors were obtained from a human donor in good health, serving as a control.

A word on this clonotype: Possible read error: a much larger clone is one base away. J is TRBJ2-3 and V is TRBV20-1, with no clear D. CDR1 DFQATT and CDR2 SNEGSKA come from the germline V gene (reference sequence). This CDR3 has 18 residues. The V and J ends lost 1 base and 5 bases respectively, with 25 bases between them. The CDR3 coding sequence is TGCAGTGCTAGAGGGGGAACTATCACCCTTCACACCGGAGATACGCAGTATTTT. Protein: CSARGGTITLHTGDTQYF.

There are many counts of this clonotype. The V call is TRBV29-1, the J call TRBJ2-4; a possible D gene is TRBD1 (6 bases). This CDR3 comprises 12 residues. V gave up 4 bases and J gave up 5 bases, with 9 bases separating them. Germline CDR1 and CDR2: SQVTM and ANQGSEA. CDR3 in amino acids: CSVGQAQNIQYF. The CDR3 nucleotides are TGCAGCGTTGGACAGGCCCAAAACATTCAGTACTTC. The whole variable domain, filled in from reference TRBV29-1 and TRBJ2-4, reads SAVISQKPSRDICQRGTSLTIQCQVDSQVTMMFWYRQQPGQSLTLIATANQGSEATYESGFVIDKFPISRPNLTFSTLTVSNMSPEDSSIYLCSVGQAQNIQYFGAGTRLSVL.

This clonotype came up once. The rearrangement joins TRBV29-1 to TRBJ1-1; TRBD1 agrees at 7 bases. Germline V lookup: CDR1 SQVTM, CDR2 ANQGSEA. Trimming removed 7 bases from V and 4 bases from J; junction bases left unmatched: 9. The CDR3 length is 13 residues. The DNA of the CDR3 is TGCAGCGCCCGGACAGGATGGGGCACTGAAGCTTTCTTT. The encoded protein is CSARTGWGTEAFF.

About this clonotype itself: Being one base from a much bigger clone, this may be a read error. This chain joins TRBV5-1 and TRBJ2-7; the match to TRBD1 covers 9 bases. V trimming: 5 bases; J trimming: 6 bases; junction bases outside the gene matches: 6. This CDR3 is built from 13 residues. CDR1 SGHRS and CDR2 YFSETQ come from the germline V gene. CDR3 sequence (DNA): TGCGCCAGCAGAAAGACAGGGGGAATCGAGCAGTACTTC. Translation: CASRKTGGIEQYF.

This clonotype was observed at least ten times. The chain links TRBV19 to TRBJ1-2, with D unclear. The CDR3 is made up of 13 amino acids. CDR1 is LNHDA and CDR2 is SQIVND in the germline V gene (reference sequence). V gave up 6 bases and J gave up 8 bases, with 16 bases separating them. CDR3 protein: CASREQAVRGYTF. In DNA, the CDR3 is TGTGCCAGTAGGGAACAAGCAGTTCGGGGCTACACCTTC. Full variable domain (outside the CDR3, taken from reference TRBV19 and TRBJ1-2): DGGITQSPKYLFRKEGQNVTLSCEQNLNHDAMYWYRQDPGQGLRLIYYSQIVNDFQKGDIAEGYSVSREKKESFPLTVTSAQKNPTAFYLCASREQAVRGYTFGSGTRLTVV.

This sequence joins TRBV15 and TRBJ2-7, with D possibly being TRBD2 (6 bases). V was cut by 5 bases and J by 3 bases, with 11 bases left in between. Germline V gene data show CDR1 as LNHNV and CDR2 as YYDKDF (reference sequence). CDR3 length: 13 residues. CDR3 DNA sequence: TGTGCCACCAGCCTCCCGGGAGTCTACGAGCAGTACTTC. This gives the protein CATSLPGVYEQYF.

This clonotype was recorded at least ten times. The chain has TRBV6-2 or TRBV6-3 and TRBJ2-3, with D possibly TRBD1 on 6 matching bases. The ends were cut back, 2 bases at V and 3 bases at J, with 12 bases in the middle. The CDR3 spans 15 residues. Per the germline V gene, CDR1 is MNHEY and CDR2 is SVGEGT. The CDR3 loop is CASSYGQGNTDTQYF. In DNA form, the CDR3 reads TGTGCCAGCAGTTACGGGCAGGGGAATACAGATACGCAGTATTTT.

This clonotype was seen ten or more times. This chain connects TRBV20-1 to TRBJ2-7, with D tentatively TRBD1 (5 bases). The CDR3 has 12 residues. In germline, CDR1 is DFQATT, CDR2 SNEGSKA (reference sequence). The V end was cut by 5 bases, the J end by 3 bases, with 11 bases between. The chain's CDR3 is CSAAQANYEQYF. Written as DNA, the CDR3 is TGCAGTGCTGCACAGGCAAACTACGAGCAGTACTTC.

This clonotype was seen many times. The chain is built from TRBV9 and TRBJ1-1, with TRBD1 matching 8 bases. With 3 bases clipped from V and 2 bases from J, the junction kept 9 bases outside the gene matches. CDR1 SGDLS and CDR2 YYNGEE come from the germline V gene. This CDR3 has 16 amino acids. Written as DNA, the CDR3 is TGTGCCAGCAGCGCTAGGAGGGACAGGCTTAACACTGAAGCTTTCTTT. Translating it yields CASSARRDRLNTEAFF.

There are many counts of this clonotype. The chain is built from TRBV29-1 and TRBJ1-1; D possibly corresponds to TRBD1 (6 bases). The CDR3 sequence is 12 residues long. Trimming removed 6 bases from V and 1 base from J, with 9 bases in between. The germline gives CDR1 SQVTM, CDR2 ANQGSEA. In DNA, the CDR3 is TGCAGCGTCCGGACAGAGAACACTGAAGCTTTCTTT. It is translated as CSVRTENTEAFF.

This clonotype was seen many times. This chain joins TRBV20-1 and TRBJ1-5; D not certain. CDR3 length: 15 amino acids. Germline V CDR1 and CDR2: DFQATT, SNEGSKA (reference sequence). Trimming cost V 5 bases and J 2 bases, with 16 bases left between them. This chain's CDR3 is CSAGEVGYGNQPQHF. As DNA, the CDR3 is TGCAGTGCTGGGGAGGTAGGTTATGGCAATCAGCCCCAGCATTTT.